The 3 T cell receptor beta chains presented below share a single source sample, sequenced in a study of T cell changes during pregnancy in multiple sclerosis. Profiling relied on immunoSEQ multiplex PCR, and the TCRdb table lists in-frame clones only, not all of them. The sample includes around 60,000 clones, 90% to 95% of them seen just once. The specimen comprised peripheral blood, sampled in the third trimester of pregnancy. These receptors originate from a female donor in good health, enrolled as a control in a pregnancy study.

V is TRBV4-3 and J is TRBJ1-1; D might be TRBD1 (5 bases). The CDR3 runs to 14 residues. Germline assignment: CDR1 LGHNA and CDR2 YSLEER. Trimming took 0 bases from V and 3 from J, leaving 8 bases between them. The CDR3 sequence: CASSQDGGDTEAFF. Written as DNA, the CDR3 is TGCGCCAGCAGCCAAGACGGGGGAGACACTGAAGCTTTCTTT.

The V and J genes are TRBV6-6 and TRBJ2-1; 7 bases map to TRBD2. CDR3 length: 16 residues. The germline gives CDR1 MNHNY, CDR2 SVGAGI (reference sequence). V lost 6 bases and J lost 0; bases outside the gene matches: 8. The chain's CDR3 is CASRGSGRSSYNEQFF. The CDR3 nucleotides read TGTGCCAGCAGAGGGTCCGGGAGGAGCTCCTACAATGAGCAGTTCTTC.

The J gene is TRBJ1-1, the V gene TRBV7-2; weak D call: TRBD1 (5 bases). The CDR3 contains 15 residues. Trimming shortened V by 5 bases and J by 1 base, and 14 bases separated the two germline ends. In germline, CDR1 is SGHTA, CDR2 FQGNSA. The CDR3 DNA reads as TGTGCCAGCAGCCACGGGGGGGTACAGAACACTGAAGCTTTCTTT. It encodes CASSHGGVQNTEAFF. Full variable domain (rest looked up from reference TRBV7-2 and TRBJ1-1): GAGVSQSPSNKVTEKGKDVELRCDPISGHTALYWYRQSLGQGLEFLIYFQGNSAPDKSGLPSDRFSAERTGGSVSTLTIQRTQQEDSAVYLCASSHGGVQNTEAFFGQGTRLTVV.